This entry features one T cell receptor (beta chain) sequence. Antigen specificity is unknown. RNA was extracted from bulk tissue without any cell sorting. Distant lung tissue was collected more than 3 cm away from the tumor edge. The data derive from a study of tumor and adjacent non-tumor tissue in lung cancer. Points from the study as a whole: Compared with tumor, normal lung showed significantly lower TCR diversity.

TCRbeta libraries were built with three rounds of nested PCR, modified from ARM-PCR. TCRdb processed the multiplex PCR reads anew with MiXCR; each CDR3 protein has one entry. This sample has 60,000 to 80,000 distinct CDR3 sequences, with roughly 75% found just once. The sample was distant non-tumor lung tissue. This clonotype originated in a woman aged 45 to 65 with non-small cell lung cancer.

This CDR3 reads CAWSRGWETQYF. The CDR3 nucleotides read TGTGCCTGGAGTCGAGGGTGGGAGACCCAGTACTTC. The V gene is TRBV30, the J gene TRBJ2-5, with D perhaps matching TRBD2 (5 bases). The CDR3 runs to 12 residues. Germline assignment: CDR1 GTSNPN and CDR2 SVGIG (reference sequence). V lost 2 bases to trimming and J lost 5 bases, with 9 bases between them.